The 8 T cell receptor beta chains below come from one sample, sequenced in a study of neurological immune-mediated disorders. Time point of the sample: longitudinal time-point 3. MiXCR, applied by TCRdb to the 5' RACE reads, yields one record per CDR3 protein. Of roughly 48,000 distinct CDR3 sequences listed, about 13% are singletons. The sequencing sample was made of PBMCs. Every receptor here comes from a male donor with HTLV-1-associated myelopathy (HAM/TSP).

This clonotype appeared a few times. The rearrangement uses TRBV7-8 and TRBJ1-6; D remains ambiguous. The CDR3 is 18 residues long. Germline-derived CDR1 and CDR2 are SGHVS and FQNEAQ. Trimming stripped 5 bases from V and 5 bases from J, with 22 bases between. CDR3 loop: CASSPNLGRVSNNSPLHF. The CDR3 DNA sequence: TGTGCCAGCAGCCCGAACCTGGGAAGGGTCTCGAATAATTCACCCCTCCACTTT.

There are many counts of this clonotype. This chain's CDR3 is CASRHSPPARNEAFF. CDR3 bases: TGTGCCAGCAGACACTCCCCTCCCGCGAGAAATGAAGCTTTCTTT. The chain is built from TRBV12-3 or TRBV12-4 and TRBJ1-1; no clear D gene. The CDR3 is made up of 15 amino acids. Trimming shortened V by 6 bases and J by 7 bases, and 21 bases separated the two germline ends.

This clonotype has at least ten counts. The chain uses TRBV20-1 and TRBJ2-3, with 10 bases matching TRBD2. CDR1 is DFQATT, CDR2 SNEGSKA, per germline (reference sequence). CDR3 size: 14 residues. J gave up 0 bases and V 7 bases, and 4 bases lay outside the gene matches. The CDR3 here is CSVAGGPSTDTQYF. In DNA form, the CDR3 reads TGCAGTGTAGCGGGGGGACCTAGCACAGATACGCAGTATTTT.

This clonotype appeared many times. This chain joins TRBV28 and TRBJ2-3; possibly TRBD1 for D (5 bases). Trimming pared 3 bases from V and 14 bases from J, leaving 15 bases between. The CDR3 totals 12 residues. Germline CDR1 is MDHEN and CDR2 is SYDVKM. The CDR3 DNA reads as TGTGCCAGCAGTTTTTATCAGGGCCGTGTGTATTTT. This translates into CASSFYQGRVYF.

This clonotype was found many times. The V and J genes are TRBV20-1 and TRBJ1-6; D is unclear. The CDR3 extends over 11 amino acids. Trimming removed 4 bases from V and 11 bases from J, with 9 bases in between. Germline V CDR1 and CDR2: DFQATT, SNEGSKA (reference sequence). CDR3 sequence reads: CSAMGNTPLHF. The CDR3 DNA follows: TGCAGTGCTATGGGGAATACACCCCTCCACTTT.

In its sample, this clonotype was seen many times. The V gene is TRBV4-3, the J gene TRBJ1-2; 9 nucleotides agree with TRBD1. Germline assignment: CDR1 LGHNA and CDR2 YSLEER. The V and J ends lost 6 bases and 0 bases, in that order; junction bases with no gene match: 8. The CDR3 totals 16 residues. CDR3 bases: TGCGCCAGCAGGGAGGACAGGGGACGGACTAACTATGGCTACACCTTC. Translated, it gives CASREDRGRTNYGYTF.

The chain couples TRBV28 to TRBJ2-2; D not resolved. Germline CDR1 and CDR2: MDHEN and SYDVKM. The CDR3 extends over 13 amino acids. The V and J ends lost 5 bases and 1 base respectively, with 5 bases between them. The CDR3 spells CASSPMNTGELFF. As DNA, the CDR3 is TGTGCCAGCAGTCCAATGAACACCGGGGAGCTGTTTTTT.

This clonotype appeared many times. The chain uses TRBV20-1 and TRBJ1-1; maybe TRBD1 (5 bases). CDR1 and CDR2 from the germline V gene are DFQATT and SNEGSKA (reference sequence). The CDR3 runs to 13 residues. Trimming took 6 bases from V and 5 from J, leaving 16 bases between them. The CDR3 is CSAPGRDQTEAFF. In DNA form, the CDR3 reads TGCAGTGCACCGGGCAGGGATCAGACTGAAGCTTTCTTT.